The clone carrying this T cell receptor (beta chain) was recorded a few times. The CDR3 runs to 14 residues. Trimming took 0 bases from V and 8 from J, leaving 13 bases between them. The germline gives CDR1 MGHRA, CDR2 YSYEKL. Free of recent acute infections or vaccinations, the donors were healthy HIV-negative adults. These data come from a study of shared clonotypes between healthy human individuals. Libraries were prepared by immunoSEQ multiplex PCR; TCRdb keeps only in-frame clonotypes and omits some of them. This sample carries about 1 million clones, about 75% of them seen once, and the ten largest clones take around 1.5%.

The TCR comes from a man aged 18 to 29 in good health. What was sequenced was memory CD4+ T cells sorted from blood. Subset given: CD45RA-negative fraction. The genes are TRBV4-1 and TRBJ1-2; D gene ambiguous. CDR3 sequence reads: CASSQDLGGLGYTF. The CDR3 region has the DNA TGCGCCAGCAGCCAAGATCTCGGTGGGTTAGGCTACACCTTC.